This TCR beta chain was sequenced for a study of shared clonotypes between healthy human individuals. Assay used: immunoSEQ multiplex PCR; TCRdb lists only in-frame clones, some missing. The profile covers about 2.2 million clones, with about 92% appearing a single time and around 1.7% taken by the ten largest. The CDR3 totals 14 residues. The ends were cut back, 5 bases at V and 9 bases at J, with 18 bases in the middle. Looked up from germline, CDR1 is SGHAT and CDR2 is FQNNGV. Only CD45RO-negative cells positively selected for CCR7 counted as naive CD8 cells, so terminally differentiated effector memory CD45RA+ cells were excluded.

Sequences were obtained from naive CD8+ T cells from PBMCs. V usage is TRBV11-2 and J usage is TRBJ2-3; unclear D gene. This sequence originates from a man between 18 and 29 years old in good health. Some clones in this sample may be carry-over from other donors' samples. CDR3 residues: CASSDPFYVLTQYF. CDR3 coding DNA: TGTGCCAGCAGCGACCCCTTTTACGTGTTAACGCAGTATTTT.